This T cell receptor beta chain was identified during a study of CD8+ T cells in alopecia areata. After isolation, RNA underwent reverse transcription to generate cDNA as the sequencing template. Assay: immunoSEQ multiplex PCR; the TCRdb copy retains only in-frame clones and omits some. Of about 120,000 clones in the sample, around 56% were seen once. Germline assignment: CDR1 SGHRS and CDR2 YFSETQ. There are 13 residues in the CDR3. V was trimmed by 5 bases and J by 2 bases, leaving 10 bases between them. Sample treatment: oral pan-JAK inhibitor, 5-10 mg twice daily. The receptor was derived from a human donor with alopecia areata. The chain uses TRBV5-1 and TRBJ1-2, with D possibly being TRBD1 (5 bases). The sample consisted of CD4+ T cells sorted from blood, taken at week 4, from a patient treated with tofacitinib. CDR3 protein: CASSLGENYGYTF. CDR3 DNA: TGCGCCAGCAGTCTGGGGGAGAACTATGGCTACACCTTC. Together with reference TRBV5-1 and TRBJ1-2, the CDR3 gives the full variable domain: KAGVTQTPRYLIKTRGQQVTLSCSPISGHRSVSWYQQTPGQGLQFLFEYFSETQRNKGNFPGRFSGRQFSNSRSEMNVSTLELGDSALYLCASSLGENYGYTFGSGTRLTVV.